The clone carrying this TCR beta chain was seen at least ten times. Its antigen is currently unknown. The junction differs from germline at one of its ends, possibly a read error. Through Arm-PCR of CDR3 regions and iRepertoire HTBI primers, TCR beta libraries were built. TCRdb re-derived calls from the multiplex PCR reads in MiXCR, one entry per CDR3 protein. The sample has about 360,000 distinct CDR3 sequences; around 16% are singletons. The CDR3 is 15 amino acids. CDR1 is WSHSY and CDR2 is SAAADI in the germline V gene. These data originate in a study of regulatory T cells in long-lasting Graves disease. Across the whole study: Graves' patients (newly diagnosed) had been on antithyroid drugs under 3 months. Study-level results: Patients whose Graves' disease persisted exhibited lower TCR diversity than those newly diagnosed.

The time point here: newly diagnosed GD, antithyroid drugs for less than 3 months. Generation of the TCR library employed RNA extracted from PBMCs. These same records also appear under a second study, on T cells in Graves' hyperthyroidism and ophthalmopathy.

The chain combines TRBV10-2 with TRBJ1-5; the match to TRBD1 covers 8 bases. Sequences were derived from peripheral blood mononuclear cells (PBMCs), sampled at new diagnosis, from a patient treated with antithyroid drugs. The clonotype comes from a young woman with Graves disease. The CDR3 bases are TGTGCCAGCAGCTCCGGGACAGGAAGCAATCAGCCCCAGCATTTT. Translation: CASSSGTGSNQPQHF.